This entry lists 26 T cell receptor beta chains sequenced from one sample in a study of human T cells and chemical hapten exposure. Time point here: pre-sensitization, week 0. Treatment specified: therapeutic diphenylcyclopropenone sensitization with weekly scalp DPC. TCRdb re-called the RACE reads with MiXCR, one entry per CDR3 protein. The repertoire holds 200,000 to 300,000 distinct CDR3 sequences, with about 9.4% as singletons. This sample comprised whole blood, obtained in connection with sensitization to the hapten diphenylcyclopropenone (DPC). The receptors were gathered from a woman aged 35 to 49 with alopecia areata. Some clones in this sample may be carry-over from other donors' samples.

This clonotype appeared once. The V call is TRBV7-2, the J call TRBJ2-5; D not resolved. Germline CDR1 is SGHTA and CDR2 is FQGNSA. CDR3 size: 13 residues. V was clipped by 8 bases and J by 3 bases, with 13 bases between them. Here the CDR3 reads CASVPRKEETQYF. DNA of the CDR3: TGTGCCAGCGTCCCGCGAAAGGAAGAGACCCAGTACTTC. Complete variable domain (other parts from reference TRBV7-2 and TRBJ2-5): GAGVSQSPSNKVTEKGKDVELRCDPISGHTALYWYRQSLGQGLEFLIYFQGNSAPDKSGLPSDRFSAERTGGSVSTLTIQRTQQEDSAVYLCASVPRKEETQYFGPGTRLLVL.

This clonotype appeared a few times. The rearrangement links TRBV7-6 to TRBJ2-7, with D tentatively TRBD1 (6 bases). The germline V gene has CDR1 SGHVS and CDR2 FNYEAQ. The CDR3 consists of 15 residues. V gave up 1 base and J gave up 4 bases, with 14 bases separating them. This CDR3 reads CASSLEATGDYEQYF. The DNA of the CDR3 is TGTGCCAGCAGCTTAGAAGCGACAGGAGATTACGAGCAGTACTTC. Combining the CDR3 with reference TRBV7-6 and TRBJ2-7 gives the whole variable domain GAGVSQSPRYKVTKRGQDVALRCDPISGHVSLYWYRQALGQGPEFLTYFNYEAQQDKSGLPNDRFSAERPEGSISTLTIQRTEQRDSAMYRCASSLEATGDYEQYFGPGTRLTVT.

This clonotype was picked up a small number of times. The CDR3 bases are TGTGCCAGCAGCCCCAGCGGGCAGACCCTGACTAGCGGGAGGAATGAGCAGTTCTTC. The encoded protein is CASSPSGQTLTSGRNEQFF. V usage is TRBV7-3 and J usage is TRBJ2-1; 13 nucleotides line up with TRBD2. Germline values: CDR1 SGHTA, CDR2 FQGTGA. This CDR3 spans 19 amino acids. V lost 5 bases, J lost 7 bases, and 17 bases stayed unmatched.

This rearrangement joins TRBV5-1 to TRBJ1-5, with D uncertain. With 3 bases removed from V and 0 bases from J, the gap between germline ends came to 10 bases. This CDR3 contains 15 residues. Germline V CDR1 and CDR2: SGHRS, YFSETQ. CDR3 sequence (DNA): TGCGCCAGCAGCTCGACGGGGAATAGCAATCAGCCCCAGCATTTT. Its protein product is CASSSTGNSNQPQHF.

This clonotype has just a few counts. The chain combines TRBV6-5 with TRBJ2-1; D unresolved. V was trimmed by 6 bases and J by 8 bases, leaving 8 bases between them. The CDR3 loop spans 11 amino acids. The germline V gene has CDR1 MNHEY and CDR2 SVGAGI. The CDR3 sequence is CASRRLDEQFF. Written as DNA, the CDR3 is TGTGCCAGCAGACGCCTGGATGAGCAGTTCTTC.

The chain's CDR3 is CASSYSGGRAHGNEQFF. The DNA of the CDR3 is TGTGCCAGCAGTTACAGTGGCGGGAGGGCCCACGGCAATGAGCAGTTCTTC. The J gene is TRBJ2-1, the V gene TRBV6-2 or TRBV6-3; 9 bases align to TRBD2. The CDR3 has 17 amino acids. The ends lost 2 bases at V and 6 bases at J; junction bases unmatched: 11. Germline CDR1 MNHEY, CDR2 SVGEGT.

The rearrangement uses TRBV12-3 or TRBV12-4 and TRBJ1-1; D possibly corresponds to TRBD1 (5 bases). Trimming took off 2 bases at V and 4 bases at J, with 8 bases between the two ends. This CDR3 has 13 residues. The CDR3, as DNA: TGTGCCAGCAGTTTATGGGGGAGCACTGAAGCTTTCTTT. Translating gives CASSLWGSTEAFF.

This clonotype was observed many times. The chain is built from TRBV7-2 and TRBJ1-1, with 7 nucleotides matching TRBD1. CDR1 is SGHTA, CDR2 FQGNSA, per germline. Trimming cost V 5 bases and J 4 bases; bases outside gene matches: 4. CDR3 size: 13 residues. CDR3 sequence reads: CASSVQGFTEAFF. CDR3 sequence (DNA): TGTGCCAGCAGCGTACAGGGGTTCACTGAAGCTTTCTTT.

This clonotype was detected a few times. Here the CDR3 reads CSVTSGVPEAFF. As DNA, the CDR3 is TGCAGCGTTACTTCAGGGGTCCCTGAAGCTTTCTTT. The rearrangement links TRBV29-1 to TRBJ1-1; D may be TRBD1 (6 bases). The CDR3 runs to 12 residues. CDR1 and CDR2 from the germline V gene are SQVTM and ANQGSEA. Trimming cost V 5 bases and J 6 bases, with 13 bases left between them.

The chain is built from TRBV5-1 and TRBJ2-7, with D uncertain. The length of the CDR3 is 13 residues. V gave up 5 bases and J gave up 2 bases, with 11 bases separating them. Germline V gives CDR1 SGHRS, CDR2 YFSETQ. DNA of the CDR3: TGCGCCAGCAGTTCGGGCCCCCCCTACGAGCAGTACTTC. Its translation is CASSSGPPYEQYF.

CDR3 amino acids: CASSGTGDPNTGELFF. CDR3 DNA: TGTGCCAGCAGCGGAACCGGAGATCCGAACACCGGGGAGCTGTTTTTT. The chain uses TRBV5-5 and TRBJ2-2; no firm D call. Germline lookup yields CDR1 SGHKS and CDR2 YYEKEE (reference sequence). This CDR3 has 16 residues. The V gene lost 4 bases and the J gene lost 0 bases, with 13 bases spanning the gap.

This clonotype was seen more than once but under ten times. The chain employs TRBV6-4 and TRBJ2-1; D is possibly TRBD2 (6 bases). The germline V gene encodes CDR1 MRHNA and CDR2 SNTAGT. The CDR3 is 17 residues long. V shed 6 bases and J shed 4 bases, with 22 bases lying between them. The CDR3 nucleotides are TGTGCCAGCAGCTCCGGGGGTTTGGGCTCCGCGTACAATGAGCAGTTCTTC. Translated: CASSSGGLGSAYNEQFF.

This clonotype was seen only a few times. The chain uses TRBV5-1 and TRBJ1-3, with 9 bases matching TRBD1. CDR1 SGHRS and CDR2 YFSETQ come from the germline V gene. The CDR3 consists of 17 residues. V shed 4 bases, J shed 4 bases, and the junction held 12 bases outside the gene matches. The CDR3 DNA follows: TGCGCCAGCAGCCCCGCTTCTTTCGGGACAGGGGGAAACACCATATATTTT. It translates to CASSPASFGTGGNTIYF.

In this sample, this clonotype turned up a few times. CDR3 region: CASRQLLADLETQYF. For the CDR3, the DNA is TGCGCCAGCAGACAGCTACTAGCAGATTTAGAGACCCAGTACTTC. This chain links TRBV5-1 with TRBJ2-5; possible D gene TRBD2, 6 bases. Germline CDR1 and CDR2: SGHRS and YFSETQ. The CDR3 contains 15 residues. Trimming pared 5 bases from V and 4 bases from J, leaving 18 bases between. The variable domain in full, completed from reference TRBV5-1 and TRBJ2-5, reads KAGVTQTPRYLIKTRGQQVTLSCSPISGHRSVSWYQQTPGQGLQFLFEYFSETQRNKGNFPGRFSGRQFSNSRSEMNVSTLELGDSALYLCASRQLLADLETQYFGPGTRLLVL.

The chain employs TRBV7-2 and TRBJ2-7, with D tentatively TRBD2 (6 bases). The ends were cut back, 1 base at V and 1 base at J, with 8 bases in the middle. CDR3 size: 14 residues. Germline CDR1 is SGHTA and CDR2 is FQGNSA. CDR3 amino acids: CASSLVRESYEQYF. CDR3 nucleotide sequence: TGTGCCAGCAGCTTAGTGCGGGAATCCTACGAGCAGTACTTC.

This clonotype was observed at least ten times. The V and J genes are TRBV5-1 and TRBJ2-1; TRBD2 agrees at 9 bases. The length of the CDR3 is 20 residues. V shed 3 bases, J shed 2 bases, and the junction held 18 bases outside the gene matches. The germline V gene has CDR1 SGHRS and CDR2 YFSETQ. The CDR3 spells CASSSPGQAIAGVPYNEQFF. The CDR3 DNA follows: TGCGCCAGCAGCTCGCCTGGACAAGCCATAGCGGGAGTCCCCTACAATGAGCAGTTCTTC.

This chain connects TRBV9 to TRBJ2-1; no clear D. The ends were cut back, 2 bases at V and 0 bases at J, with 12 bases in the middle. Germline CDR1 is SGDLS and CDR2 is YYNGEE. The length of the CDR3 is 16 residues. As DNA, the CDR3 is TGTGCCAGCAGCGTTAGAATTACCCTCTCCTACAATGAGCAGTTCTTC. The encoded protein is CASSVRITLSYNEQFF.

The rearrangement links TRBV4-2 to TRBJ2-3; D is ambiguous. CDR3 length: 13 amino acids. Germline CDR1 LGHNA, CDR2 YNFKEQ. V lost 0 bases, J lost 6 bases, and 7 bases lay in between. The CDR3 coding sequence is TGTGCCAGCAGCCAAGATTACTTGGATACGCAGTATTTT. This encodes CASSQDYLDTQYF.

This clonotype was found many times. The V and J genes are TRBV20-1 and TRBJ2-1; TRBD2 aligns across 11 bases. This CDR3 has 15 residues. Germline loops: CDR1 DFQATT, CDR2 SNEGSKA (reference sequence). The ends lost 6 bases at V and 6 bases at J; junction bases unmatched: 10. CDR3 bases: TGCAGTGCAAGTGCCGGGACTAGCGGTTTCAATGAGCAGTTCTTC. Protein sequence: CSASAGTSGFNEQFF.

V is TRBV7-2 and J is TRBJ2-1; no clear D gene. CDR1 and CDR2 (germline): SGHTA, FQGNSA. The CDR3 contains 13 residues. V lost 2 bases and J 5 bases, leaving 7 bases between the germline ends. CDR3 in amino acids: CASSLRRDNEQFF. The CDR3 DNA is TGTGCCAGCAGCTTAAGGCGCGACAATGAGCAGTTCTTC.

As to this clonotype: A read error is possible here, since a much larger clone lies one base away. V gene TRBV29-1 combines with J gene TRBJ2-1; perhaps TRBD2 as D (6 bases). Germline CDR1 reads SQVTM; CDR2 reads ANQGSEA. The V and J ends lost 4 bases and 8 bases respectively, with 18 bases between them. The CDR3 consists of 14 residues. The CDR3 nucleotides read TGCAGCGTTGCGCGGCGGGAACGGGGCTATGAGCAGTTCTTC. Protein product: CSVARRERGYEQFF.

CDR3 amino acids: CASATRQGSNQPQHF. In DNA, the CDR3 is TGTGCCAGCGCGACCCGACAGGGAAGCAATCAGCCCCAGCATTTT. This chain uses TRBV6-2 or TRBV6-3 with TRBJ1-5; 7 bases are shared with TRBD1. The CDR3 has 15 residues. The junction had 8 bases not matched to a gene; V was cut back by 8 bases and J by 1 base. Germline values: CDR1 MNHEY, CDR2 SVGEGT.

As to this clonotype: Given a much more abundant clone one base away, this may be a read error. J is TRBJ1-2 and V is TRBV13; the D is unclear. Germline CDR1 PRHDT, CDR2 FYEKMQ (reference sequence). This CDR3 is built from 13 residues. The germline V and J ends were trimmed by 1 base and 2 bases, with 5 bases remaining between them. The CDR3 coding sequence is TGTGCCAGCAGCTTAGATGAGAACTATGGCTACACCTTC. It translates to CASSLDENYGYTF.

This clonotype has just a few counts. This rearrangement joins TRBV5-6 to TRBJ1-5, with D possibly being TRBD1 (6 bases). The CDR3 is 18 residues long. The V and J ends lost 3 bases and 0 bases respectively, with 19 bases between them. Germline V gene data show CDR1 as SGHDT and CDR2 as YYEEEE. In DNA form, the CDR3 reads TGTGCCAGCAGCTGGACATCGGGGGACAACCTTAGCAATCAGCCCCAGCATTTT. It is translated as CASSWTSGDNLSNQPQHF.

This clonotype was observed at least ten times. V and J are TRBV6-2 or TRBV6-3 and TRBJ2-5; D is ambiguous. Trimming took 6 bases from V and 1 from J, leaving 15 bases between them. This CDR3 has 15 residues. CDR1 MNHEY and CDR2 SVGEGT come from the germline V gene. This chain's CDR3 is CASRAQVGAQETQYF. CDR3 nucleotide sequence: TGTGCCAGCAGAGCCCAGGTGGGCGCCCAAGAGACCCAGTACTTC.

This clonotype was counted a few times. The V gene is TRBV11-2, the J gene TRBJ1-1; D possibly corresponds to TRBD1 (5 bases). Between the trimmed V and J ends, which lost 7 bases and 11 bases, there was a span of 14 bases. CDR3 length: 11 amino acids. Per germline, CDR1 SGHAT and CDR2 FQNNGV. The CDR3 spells CASTMAGQAFF. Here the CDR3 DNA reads TGTGCCAGCACCATGGCGGGGCAGGCTTTCTTT.